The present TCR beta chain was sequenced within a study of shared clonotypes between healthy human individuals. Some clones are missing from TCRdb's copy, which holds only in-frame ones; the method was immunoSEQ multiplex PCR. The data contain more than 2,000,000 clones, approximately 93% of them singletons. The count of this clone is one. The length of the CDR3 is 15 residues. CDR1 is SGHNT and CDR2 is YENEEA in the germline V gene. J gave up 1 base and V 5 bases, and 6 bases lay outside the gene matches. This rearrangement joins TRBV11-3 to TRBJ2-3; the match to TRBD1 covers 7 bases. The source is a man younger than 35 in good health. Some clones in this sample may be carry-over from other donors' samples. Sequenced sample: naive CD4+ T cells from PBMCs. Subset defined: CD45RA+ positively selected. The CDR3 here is CASSPRTGRTDTQYF. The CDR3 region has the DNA TGTGCCAGCAGCCCCCGGACAGGCCGCACAGATACGCAGTATTTT.